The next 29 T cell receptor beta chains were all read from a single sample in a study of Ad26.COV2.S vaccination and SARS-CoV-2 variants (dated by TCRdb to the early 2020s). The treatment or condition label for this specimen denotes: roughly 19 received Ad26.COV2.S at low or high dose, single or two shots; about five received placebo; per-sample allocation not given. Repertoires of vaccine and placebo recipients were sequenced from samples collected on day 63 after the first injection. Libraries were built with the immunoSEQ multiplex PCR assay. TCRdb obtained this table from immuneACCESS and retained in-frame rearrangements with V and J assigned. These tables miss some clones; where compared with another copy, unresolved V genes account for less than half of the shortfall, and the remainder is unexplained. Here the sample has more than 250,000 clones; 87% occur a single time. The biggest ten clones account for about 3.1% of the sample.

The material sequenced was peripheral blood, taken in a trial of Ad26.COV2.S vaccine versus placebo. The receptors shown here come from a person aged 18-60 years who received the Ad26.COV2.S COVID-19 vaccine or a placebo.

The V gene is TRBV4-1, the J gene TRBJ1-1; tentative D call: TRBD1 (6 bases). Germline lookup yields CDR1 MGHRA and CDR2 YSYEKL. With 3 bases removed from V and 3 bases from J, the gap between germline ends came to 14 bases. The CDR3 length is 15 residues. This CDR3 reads CASSQGQGPHTEAFF. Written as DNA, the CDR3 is TGCGCCAGCAGCCAGGGGCAGGGGCCTCACACTGAAGCTTTCTTT.

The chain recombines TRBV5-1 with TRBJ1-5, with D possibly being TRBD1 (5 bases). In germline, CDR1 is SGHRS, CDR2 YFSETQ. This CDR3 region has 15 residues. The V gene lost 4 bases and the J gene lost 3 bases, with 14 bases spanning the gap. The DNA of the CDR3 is TGCGCCAGCAGCCCACGTCCAGGGCTCAATCAGCCCCAGCATTTT. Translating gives CASSPRPGLNQPQHF.

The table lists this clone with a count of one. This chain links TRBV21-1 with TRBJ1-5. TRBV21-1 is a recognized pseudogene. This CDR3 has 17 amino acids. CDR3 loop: CASSKPYLGGANQPQHF. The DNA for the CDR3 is TGTGCCAGCAGCAAACCCTACTTGGGAGGGGCCAATCAGCCCCAGCATTTT.

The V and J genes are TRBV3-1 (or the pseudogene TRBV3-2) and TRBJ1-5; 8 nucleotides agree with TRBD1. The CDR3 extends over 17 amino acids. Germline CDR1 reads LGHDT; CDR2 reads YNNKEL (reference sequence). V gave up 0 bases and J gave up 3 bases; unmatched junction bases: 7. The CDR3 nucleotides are TGTGCCAGCAGCCAAGAAGGGGCAGGGGGCTACAATCAGCCCCAGCATTTT. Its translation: CASSQEGAGGYNQPQHF.

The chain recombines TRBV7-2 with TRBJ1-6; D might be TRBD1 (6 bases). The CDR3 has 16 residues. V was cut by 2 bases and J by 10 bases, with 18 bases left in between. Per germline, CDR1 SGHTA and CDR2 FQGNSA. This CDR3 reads CASSLYGGPGESPLHF. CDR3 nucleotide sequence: TGTGCCAGCAGCTTATATGGGGGGCCCGGGGAATCACCCCTCCACTTT.

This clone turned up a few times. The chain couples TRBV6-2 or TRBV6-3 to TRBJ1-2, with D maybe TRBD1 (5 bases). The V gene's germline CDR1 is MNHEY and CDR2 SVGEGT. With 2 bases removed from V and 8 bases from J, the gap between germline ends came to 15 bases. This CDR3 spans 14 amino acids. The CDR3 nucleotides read TGTGCCAGCAGTTACGTGCCCCAGGGTAGCGGCTACACCTTC. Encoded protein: CASSYVPQGSGYTF.

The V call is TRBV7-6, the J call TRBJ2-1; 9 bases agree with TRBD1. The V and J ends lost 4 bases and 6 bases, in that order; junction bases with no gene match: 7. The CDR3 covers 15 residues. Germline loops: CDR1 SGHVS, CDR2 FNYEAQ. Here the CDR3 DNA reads TGTGCCAGCAGCTCCCGACAGGGGGTCGGCAATGAGCAGTTCTTC. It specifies CASSSRQGVGNEQFF.

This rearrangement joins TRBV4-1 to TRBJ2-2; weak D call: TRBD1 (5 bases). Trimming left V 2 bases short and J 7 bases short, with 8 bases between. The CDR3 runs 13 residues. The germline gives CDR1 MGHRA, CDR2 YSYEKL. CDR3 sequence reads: CASSQPGFGELFF. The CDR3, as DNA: TGCGCCAGCAGCCAACCAGGGTTCGGGGAGCTGTTTTTT.

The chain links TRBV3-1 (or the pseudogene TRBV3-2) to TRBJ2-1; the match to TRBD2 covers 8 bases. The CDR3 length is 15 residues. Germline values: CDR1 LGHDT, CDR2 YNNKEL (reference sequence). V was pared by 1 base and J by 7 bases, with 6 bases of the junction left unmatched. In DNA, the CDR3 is TGTGCCAGCAGCCAAGGGGCGGGAGGAGGGAATGAGCAGTTCTTC. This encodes CASSQGAGGGNEQFF.

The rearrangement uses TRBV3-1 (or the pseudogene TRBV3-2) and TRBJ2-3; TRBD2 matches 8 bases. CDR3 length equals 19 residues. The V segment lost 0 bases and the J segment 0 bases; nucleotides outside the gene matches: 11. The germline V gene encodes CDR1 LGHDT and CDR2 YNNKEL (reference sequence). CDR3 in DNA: TGTGCCAGCAGCCAAGATTCAGGGTTAGCGGGGTATAGCACAGATACGCAGTATTTT. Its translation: CASSQDSGLAGYSTDTQYF.

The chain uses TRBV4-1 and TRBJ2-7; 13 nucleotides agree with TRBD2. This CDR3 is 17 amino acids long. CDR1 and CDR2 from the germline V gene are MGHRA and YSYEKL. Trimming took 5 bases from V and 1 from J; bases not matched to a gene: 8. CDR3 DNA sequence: TGCGCCAGCAGCTACGGACTAGCGGGAGTAGCATCCTACGAGCAGTACTTC. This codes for CASSYGLAGVASYEQYF.

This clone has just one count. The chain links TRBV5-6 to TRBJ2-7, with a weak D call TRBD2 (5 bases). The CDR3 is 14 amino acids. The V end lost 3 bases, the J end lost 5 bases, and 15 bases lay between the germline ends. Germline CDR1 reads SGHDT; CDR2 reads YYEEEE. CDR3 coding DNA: TGTGCCAGCAGCTGGCGCTCCAGGCGGGACGAGCAGTACTTC. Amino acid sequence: CASSWRSRRDEQYF.

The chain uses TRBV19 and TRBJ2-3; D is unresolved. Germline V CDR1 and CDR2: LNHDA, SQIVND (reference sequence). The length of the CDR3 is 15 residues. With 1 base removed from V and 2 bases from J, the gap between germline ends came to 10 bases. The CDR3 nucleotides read TGTGCCAGTAGTATAGTACAACCTTCCACAGATACGCAGTATTTT. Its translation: CASSIVQPSTDTQYF.

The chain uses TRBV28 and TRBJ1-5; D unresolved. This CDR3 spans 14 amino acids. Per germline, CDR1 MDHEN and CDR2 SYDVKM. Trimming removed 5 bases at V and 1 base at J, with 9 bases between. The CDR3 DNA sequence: TGTGCCAGCAGTAGGGAGGTGAGCAATCAGCCCCAGCATTTT. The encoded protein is CASSREVSNQPQHF.

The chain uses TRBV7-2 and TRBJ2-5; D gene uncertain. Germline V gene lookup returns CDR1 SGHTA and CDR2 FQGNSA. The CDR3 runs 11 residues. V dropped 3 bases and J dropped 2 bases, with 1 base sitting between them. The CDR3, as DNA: TGTGCCAGCAGCTTTCAAGAGACCCAGTACTTC. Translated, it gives CASSFQETQYF.

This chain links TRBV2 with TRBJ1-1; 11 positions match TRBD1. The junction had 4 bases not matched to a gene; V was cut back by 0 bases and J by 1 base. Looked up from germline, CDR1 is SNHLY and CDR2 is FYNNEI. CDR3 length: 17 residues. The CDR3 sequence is CASSEAPGQGGNTEAFF. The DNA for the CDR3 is TGTGCCAGCAGTGAAGCCCCGGGACAGGGGGGGAACACTGAAGCTTTCTTT.

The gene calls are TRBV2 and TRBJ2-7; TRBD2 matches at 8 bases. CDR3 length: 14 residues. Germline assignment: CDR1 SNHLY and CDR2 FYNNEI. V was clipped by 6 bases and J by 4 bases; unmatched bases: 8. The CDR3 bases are TGTGCCAGCAGCGCCCGGGGGGGGATATACGAGCAGTACTTC. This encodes CASSARGGIYEQYF.

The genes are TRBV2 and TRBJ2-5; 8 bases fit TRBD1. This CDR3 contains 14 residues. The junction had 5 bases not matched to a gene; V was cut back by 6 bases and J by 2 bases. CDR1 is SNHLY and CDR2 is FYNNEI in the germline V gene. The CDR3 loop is CASRVRQGQETQYF. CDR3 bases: TGTGCCAGCAGGGTTCGACAGGGGCAAGAGACCCAGTACTTC.

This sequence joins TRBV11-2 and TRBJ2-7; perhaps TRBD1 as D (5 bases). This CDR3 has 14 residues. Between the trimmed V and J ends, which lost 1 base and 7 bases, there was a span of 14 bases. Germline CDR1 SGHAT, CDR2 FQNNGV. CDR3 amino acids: CASSLGVGAKEQYF. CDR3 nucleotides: TGTGCCAGCAGCTTAGGGGTAGGGGCGAAGGAGCAGTACTTC.

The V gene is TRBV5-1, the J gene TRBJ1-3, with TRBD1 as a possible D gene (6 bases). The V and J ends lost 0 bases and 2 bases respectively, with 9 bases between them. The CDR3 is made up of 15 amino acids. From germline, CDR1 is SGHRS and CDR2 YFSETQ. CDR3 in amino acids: CASSLGGHPGNTIYF. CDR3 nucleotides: TGCGCCAGCAGCTTGGGGGGACACCCTGGAAACACCATATATTTT.

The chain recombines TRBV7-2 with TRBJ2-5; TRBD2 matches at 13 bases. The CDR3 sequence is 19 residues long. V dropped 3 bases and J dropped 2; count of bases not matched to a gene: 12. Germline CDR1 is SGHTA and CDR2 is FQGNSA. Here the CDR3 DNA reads TGTGCCAGCAGCTTCCCTAATTCTGGGACTAGCGGGGCACAAGAGACCCAGTACTTC. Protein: CASSFPNSGTSGAQETQYF.

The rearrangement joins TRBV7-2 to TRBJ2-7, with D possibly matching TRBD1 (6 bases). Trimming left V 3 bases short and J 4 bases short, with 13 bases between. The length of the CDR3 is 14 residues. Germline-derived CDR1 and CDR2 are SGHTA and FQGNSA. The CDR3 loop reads CASSFQGLWYEQYF. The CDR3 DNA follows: TGTGCCAGCAGCTTTCAGGGGCTCTGGTACGAGCAGTACTTC. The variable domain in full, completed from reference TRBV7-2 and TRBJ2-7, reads GAGVSQSPSNKVTEKGKDVELRCDPISGHTALYWYRQSLGQGLEFLIYFQGNSAPDKSGLPSDRFSAERTGGSVSTLTIQRTQQEDSAVYLCASSFQGLWYEQYFGPGTRLTVT.

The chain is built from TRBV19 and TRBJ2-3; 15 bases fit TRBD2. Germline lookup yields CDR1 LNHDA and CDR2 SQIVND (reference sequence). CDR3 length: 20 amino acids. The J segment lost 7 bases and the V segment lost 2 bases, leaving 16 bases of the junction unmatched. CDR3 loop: CASSITGTSGRSTPLHTQYF. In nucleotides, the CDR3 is TGTGCCAGTAGTATAACCGGGACTAGCGGGAGGAGCACCCCCTTACATACGCAGTATTTT.

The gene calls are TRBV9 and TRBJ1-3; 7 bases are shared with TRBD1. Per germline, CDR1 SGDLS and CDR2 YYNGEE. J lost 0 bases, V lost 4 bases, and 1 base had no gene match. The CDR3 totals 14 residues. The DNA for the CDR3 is TGTGCCAGCAGCCCAGGGGGCTCTGGAAACACCATATATTTT. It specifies CASSPGGSGNTIYF.

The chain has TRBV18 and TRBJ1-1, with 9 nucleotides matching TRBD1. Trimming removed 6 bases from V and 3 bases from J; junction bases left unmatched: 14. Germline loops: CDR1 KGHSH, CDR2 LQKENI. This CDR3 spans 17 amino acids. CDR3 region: CASSPFRDRVTDTEAFF. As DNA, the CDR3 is TGTGCCAGCTCTCCTTTTCGGGACAGGGTTACGGACACTGAAGCTTTCTTT.

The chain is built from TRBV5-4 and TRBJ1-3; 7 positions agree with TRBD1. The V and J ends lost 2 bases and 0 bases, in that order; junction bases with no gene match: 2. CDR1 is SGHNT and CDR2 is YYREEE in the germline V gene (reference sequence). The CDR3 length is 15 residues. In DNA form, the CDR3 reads TGTGCCAGCAGCTTAGGGACAGTCTCTGGAAACACCATATATTTT. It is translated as CASSLGTVSGNTIYF.

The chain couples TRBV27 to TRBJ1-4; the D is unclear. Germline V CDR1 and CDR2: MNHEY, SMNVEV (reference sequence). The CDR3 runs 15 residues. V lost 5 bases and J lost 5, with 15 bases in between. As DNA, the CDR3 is TGTGCCAGCAGTGACCATACTTTAGGAAATGAAAAACTGTTTTTT. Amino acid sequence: CASSDHTLGNEKLFF.

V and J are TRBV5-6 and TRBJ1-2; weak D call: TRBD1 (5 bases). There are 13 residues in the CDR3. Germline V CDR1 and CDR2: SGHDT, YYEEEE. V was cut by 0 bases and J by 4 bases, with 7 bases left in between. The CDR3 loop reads CASSLEGVYGYTF. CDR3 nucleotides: TGTGCCAGCAGCTTGGAAGGGGTCTATGGCTACACCTTC.

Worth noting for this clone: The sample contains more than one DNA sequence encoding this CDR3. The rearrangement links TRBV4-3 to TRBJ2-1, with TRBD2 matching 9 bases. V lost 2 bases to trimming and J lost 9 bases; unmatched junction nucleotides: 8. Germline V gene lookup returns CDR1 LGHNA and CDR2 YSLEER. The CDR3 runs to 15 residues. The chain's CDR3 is CASSQRATSGGEQFF. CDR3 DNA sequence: TGCGCCAGCAGCCAACGTGCGACTAGCGGCGGTGAGCAGTTCTTC.